The source of this TCR beta chain is a study of beta chain features in type 1 diabetes. Across the study: Examination covered 107,917,701 sorted cells spanning all samples.

Using CD45RO/CCR7/CD25/CD127/CD95/CD27, CD4+ naive, central memory, regulatory and stem cell-like memory cells were sorted. About this clone: Its cognate antigen is unknown.

Of the isolated RNA, all was reverse transcribed, and so the sequenced material was expressed TCRB transcripts. Read counts averaged approximately 3.5 million for samples of naive, central memory and regulatory T cells. Sequencing was performed with immunoSEQ multiplex PCR; in TCRdb, only in-frame clones are kept and a portion is missing. The data hold about 240,000 clones, with 25% to 30% observed a single time. Trimming shortened V by 0 bases and J by 9 bases, and 12 bases separated the two germline ends. The germline V gene has CDR1 SGHNT and CDR2 YENEEA. CDR3 size: 14 residues. Study results and caveats: For Type 1 diabetes patients, all four CD4+ subsets carried TCRB CDR3s that were moderately but significantly shorter.

This chain connects TRBV11-3 to TRBJ2-1; D is unresolved. This sequence was found in a man in his thirties or forties in good health. Sequencing was performed on central memory CD4+ T cells from blood. The CDR3 protein is CASSLDRQATEQFF. The CDR3, as DNA: TGTGCCAGCAGCTTAGATCGGCAGGCTACTGAGCAGTTCTTC.